This TCR beta chain was documented in a study of CDR3 diversity in severe acne. TCRdb re-analysed the PCR reads in MiXCR, keeping a single row per CDR3 protein. Seen here are approximately 84,000 distinct CDR3 sequences, approximately 51% observed once, and the top ten hold roughly 13%. The CDR3 is 14 amino acids. Germline values: CDR1 MGHDK, CDR2 SYGVNS. With 5 bases removed from V and 3 bases from J, the gap between germline ends came to 8 bases. Input material: blood. The sequence derives from a male donor in good health, without acne. The chain links TRBV25-1 to TRBJ1-6; D not resolved. The CDR3 bases are TGTGCCAGCAGTCTCCGGGACTATAATTCACCCCTCCACTTT. It translates to CASSLRDYNSPLHF.